Sequencing of this TCR beta chain was carried out in a study of CD8 T cells in Susac syndrome. Sequencing of TCR beta was carried out in blood CD8+ and CD4+ T cells. Healthy donors constituted the controls, which were matched for age and sex. Negative isolation was used for CD8+ and CD4+ T cells, and FACS enrichment was applied to TEMRA cells. The authors reverse transcribed about 0.5 to 1 ug RNA with random hexamers. Amplification of TCR beta CDR3 was carried out by immunoSEQ multiplex PCR, which covered 54 Vbeta and 13 Jbeta segments. MiXCR, run by TCRdb on the immunoSEQ multiplex PCR reads, gives a single entry per CDR3 protein. The sample yields 180,000 or so distinct CDR3 sequences, 90% to 95% seen once. The CDR3 totals 12 residues. Trimming shortened V by 0 bases and J by 9 bases, and 5 bases separated the two germline ends. Germline V lookup: CDR1 KGHDR, CDR2 SFDVKD.

The sequence came from a human donor in good health. The chain is built from TRBV24-1 and TRBJ2-1, with D unclear. The specimen sequenced was CD4+ T cells from PBMCs. The CDR3 coding sequence is TGTGCCACCAGTGATTTGCGATCTGAGCAGTTCTTC. Its protein product is CATSDLRSEQFF.